This T cell receptor (beta chain) derives from a study of vaccination effects on CD4 cells after COVID-19. The wider study: Post-vaccine sample collection fell at a median of 72 days after the second dose.

The table came from immunoSEQ multiplex PCR; TCRdb's copy has only in-frame clones and leaves some out. The sample holds 20,000 to 30,000 clones, about three quarters seen once. Findings of the study overall: Late post-vaccination, clones induced by infection and those induced by vaccine underwent marked clonal contraction.

Peptide-pool stimulation followed by sequencing identified expanded antigen-specific CD4+ clonotypes in the ViraFEST assay. Investigators separated out CD4+ T cells once around eleven days of culture had passed. It was two doses of either the BNT162b2 or mRNA-1273 vaccine that participants received. Per germline, CDR1 SGHTS and CDR2 YDEGEE. V gave up 7 bases and J gave up 1 base, with 17 bases separating them. CDR3 length: 15 residues. For this clone: Its target is unknown.

The sequencing used CD4+ T cells from PBMCs cultured with SARS-CoV-2 spike peptides, collected after COVID-19 vaccination. This sequence originates from a human donor who received a COVID-19 vaccine. Some clones in this sample may be carry-over from other donors' samples. The chain uses TRBV5-8 and TRBJ1-1; possible D gene TRBD1, 5 bases. CDR3 coding DNA: TGTGCCAGCCCGGGGCCGCCGGGGGGGAACACTGAAGCTTTCTTT. Translation gives CASPGPPGGNTEAFF.